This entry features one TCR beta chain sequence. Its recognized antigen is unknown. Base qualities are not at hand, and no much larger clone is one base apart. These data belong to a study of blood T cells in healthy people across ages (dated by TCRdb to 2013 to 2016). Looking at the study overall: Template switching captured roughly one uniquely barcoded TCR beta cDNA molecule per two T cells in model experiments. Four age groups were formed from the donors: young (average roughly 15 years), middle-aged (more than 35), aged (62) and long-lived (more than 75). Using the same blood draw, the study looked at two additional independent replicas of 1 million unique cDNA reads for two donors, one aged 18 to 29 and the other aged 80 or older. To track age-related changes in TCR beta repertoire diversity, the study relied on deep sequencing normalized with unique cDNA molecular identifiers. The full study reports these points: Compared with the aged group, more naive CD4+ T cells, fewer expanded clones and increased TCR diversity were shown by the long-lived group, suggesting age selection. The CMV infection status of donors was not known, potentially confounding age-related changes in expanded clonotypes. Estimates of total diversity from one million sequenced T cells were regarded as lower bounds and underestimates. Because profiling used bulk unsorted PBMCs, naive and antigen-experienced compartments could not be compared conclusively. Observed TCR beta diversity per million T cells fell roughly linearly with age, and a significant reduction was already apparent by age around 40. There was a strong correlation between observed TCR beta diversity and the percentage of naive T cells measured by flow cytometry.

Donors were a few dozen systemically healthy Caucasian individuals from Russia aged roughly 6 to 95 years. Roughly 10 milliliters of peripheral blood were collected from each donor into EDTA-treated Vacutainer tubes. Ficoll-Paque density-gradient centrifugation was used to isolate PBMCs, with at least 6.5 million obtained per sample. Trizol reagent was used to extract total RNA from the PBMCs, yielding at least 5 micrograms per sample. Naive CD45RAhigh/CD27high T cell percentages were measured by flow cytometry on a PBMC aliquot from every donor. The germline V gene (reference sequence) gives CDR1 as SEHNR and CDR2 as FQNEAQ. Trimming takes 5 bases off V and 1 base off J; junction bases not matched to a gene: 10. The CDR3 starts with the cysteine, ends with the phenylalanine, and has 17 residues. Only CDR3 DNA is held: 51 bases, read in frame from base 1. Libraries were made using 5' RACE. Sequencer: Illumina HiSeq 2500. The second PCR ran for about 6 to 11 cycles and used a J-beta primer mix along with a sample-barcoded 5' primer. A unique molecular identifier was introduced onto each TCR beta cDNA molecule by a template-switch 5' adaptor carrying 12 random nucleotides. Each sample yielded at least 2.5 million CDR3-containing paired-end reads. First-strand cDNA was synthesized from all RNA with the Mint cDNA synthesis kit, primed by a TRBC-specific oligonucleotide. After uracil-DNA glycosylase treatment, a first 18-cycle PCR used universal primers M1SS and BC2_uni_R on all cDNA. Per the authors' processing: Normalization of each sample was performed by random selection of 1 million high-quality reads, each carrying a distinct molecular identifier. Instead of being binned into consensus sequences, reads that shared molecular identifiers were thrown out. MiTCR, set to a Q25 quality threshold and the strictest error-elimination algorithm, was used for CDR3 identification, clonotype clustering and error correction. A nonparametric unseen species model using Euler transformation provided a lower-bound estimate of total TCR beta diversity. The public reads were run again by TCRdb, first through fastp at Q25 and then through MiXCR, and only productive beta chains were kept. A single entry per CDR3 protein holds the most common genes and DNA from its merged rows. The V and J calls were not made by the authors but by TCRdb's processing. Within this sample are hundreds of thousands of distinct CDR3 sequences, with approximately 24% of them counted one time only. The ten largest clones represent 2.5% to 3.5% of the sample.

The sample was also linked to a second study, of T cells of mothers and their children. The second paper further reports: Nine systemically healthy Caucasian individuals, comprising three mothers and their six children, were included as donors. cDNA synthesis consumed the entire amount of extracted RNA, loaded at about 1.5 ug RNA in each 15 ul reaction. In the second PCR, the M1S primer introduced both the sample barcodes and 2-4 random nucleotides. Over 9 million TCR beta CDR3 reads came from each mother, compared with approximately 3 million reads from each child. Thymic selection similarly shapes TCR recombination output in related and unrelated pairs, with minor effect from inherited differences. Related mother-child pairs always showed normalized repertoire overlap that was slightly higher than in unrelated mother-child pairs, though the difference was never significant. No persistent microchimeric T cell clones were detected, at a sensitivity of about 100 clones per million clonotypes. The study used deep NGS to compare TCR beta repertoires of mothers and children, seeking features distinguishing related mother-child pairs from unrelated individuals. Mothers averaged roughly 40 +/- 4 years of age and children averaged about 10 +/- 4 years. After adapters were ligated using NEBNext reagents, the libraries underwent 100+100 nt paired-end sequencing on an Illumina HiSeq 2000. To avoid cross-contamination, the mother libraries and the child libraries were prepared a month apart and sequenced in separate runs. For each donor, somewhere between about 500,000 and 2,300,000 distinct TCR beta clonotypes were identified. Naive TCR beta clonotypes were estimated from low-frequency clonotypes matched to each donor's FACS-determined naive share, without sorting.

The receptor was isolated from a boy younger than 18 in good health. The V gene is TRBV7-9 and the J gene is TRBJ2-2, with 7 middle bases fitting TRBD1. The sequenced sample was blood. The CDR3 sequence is CASSDRQGRQNTGELFF. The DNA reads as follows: TGTGCCAGCAGCGACAGACAGGGACGACAGAACACCGGGGAGCTGTTTTTT.